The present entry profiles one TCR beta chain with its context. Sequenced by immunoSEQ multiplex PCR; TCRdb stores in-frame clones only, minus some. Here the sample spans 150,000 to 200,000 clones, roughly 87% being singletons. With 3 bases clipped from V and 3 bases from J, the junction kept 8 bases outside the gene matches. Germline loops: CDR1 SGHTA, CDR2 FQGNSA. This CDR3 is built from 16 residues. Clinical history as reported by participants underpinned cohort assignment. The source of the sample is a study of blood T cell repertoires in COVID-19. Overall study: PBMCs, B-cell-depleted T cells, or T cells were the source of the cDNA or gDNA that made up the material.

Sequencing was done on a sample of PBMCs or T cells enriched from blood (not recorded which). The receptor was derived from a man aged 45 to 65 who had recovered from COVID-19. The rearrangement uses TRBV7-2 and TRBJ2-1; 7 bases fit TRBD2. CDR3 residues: CASSFRPGGSYNEQFF. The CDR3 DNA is TGTGCCAGCAGCTTTCGTCCGGGAGGTAGCTACAATGAGCAGTTCTTC. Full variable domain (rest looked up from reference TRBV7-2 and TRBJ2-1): GAGVSQSPSNKVTEKGKDVELRCDPISGHTALYWYRQSLGQGLEFLIYFQGNSAPDKSGLPSDRFSAERTGGSVSTLTIQRTQQEDSAVYLCASSFRPGGSYNEQFFGPGTRLTVL.